The 20 T cell receptor beta chains given below trace back to one sample, sequenced in a study of T cells in Graves' hyperthyroidism and ophthalmopathy. Amplified TCR beta CDR3 regions came from RNA transcripts. Researchers ran a first-round RT-PCR on the TCR CDR3 using the HTBI primer set. Each CDR3 protein gets one entry after TCRdb re-called the multiplex PCR reads with MiXCR. The sample contains hundreds of thousands of distinct CDR3 sequences, around 15% of which appear only once. Specimen: blood. All receptors come from a woman in her thirties or forties with Graves' ophthalmopathy.

This clonotype has at least ten counts. The chain combines TRBV19 with TRBJ2-7, with D uncertain. From germline, CDR1 is LNHDA and CDR2 SQIVND (reference sequence). This CDR3 contains 13 residues. Trimming removed 3 bases from V and 4 bases from J, with 10 bases in between. The DNA of the CDR3 is TGTGCCAGTAGTATGTCACTTAATTACGAGCAGTACTTC. This encodes CASSMSLNYEQYF. Combining the CDR3 with reference TRBV19 and TRBJ2-7 gives the whole variable domain DGGITQSPKYLFRKEGQNVTLSCEQNLNHDAMYWYRQDPGQGLRLIYYSQIVNDFQKGDIAEGYSVSREKKESFPLTVTSAQKNPTAFYLCASSMSLNYEQYFGPGTRLTVT.

This clonotype was seen ten or more times. This rearrangement joins TRBV6-1 to TRBJ1-1; TRBD1 aligns across 7 bases. Per the germline V gene, CDR1 is MNHNS and CDR2 is SASEGT. Unmatched junction bases numbered 9, after V lost 6 bases and J lost 11 bases. CDR3 size: 12 residues. This CDR3 is CASRGHEGAAFF. For the CDR3, the DNA is TGTGCCAGCAGAGGCCATGAGGGGGCGGCTTTCTTT.

This clonotype has ten or more counts. The V call is TRBV27, the J call TRBJ1-2, with D perhaps TRBD1 (6 bases). The CDR3 extends over 13 amino acids. Germline loops: CDR1 MNHEY, CDR2 SMNVEV (reference sequence). V was pared by 6 bases and J by 6 bases, with 14 bases between. The CDR3, as DNA: TGTGCCAGCAGGGCCGGGGGGGCCGATGGCTACACCTTC. It encodes CASRAGGADGYTF.

This clonotype was found many times. The genes are TRBV6-1 and TRBJ2-6; no firm D call. V was clipped by 6 bases and J by 0 bases, with 6 bases between them. Per the germline V gene, CDR1 is MNHNS and CDR2 is SASEGT. The CDR3 sequence is 14 residues long. CDR3 DNA sequence: TGTGCCAGCAGCGACCACTCTGGGGCCAACGTCCTGACTTTC. It codes for CASSDHSGANVLTF.

This clonotype was recorded at least ten times. This chain's CDR3 is CASSIGRGRWETQYF. The CDR3 bases are TGTGCCAGTAGTATAGGGAGGGGCCGGTGGGAGACCCAGTACTTC. The chain carries TRBV19 and TRBJ2-5; a weak D match, TRBD2 (6 bases). CDR1 is LNHDA and CDR2 is SQIVND in the germline V gene (reference sequence). There are 15 residues in the CDR3. Trimming stripped 1 base from V and 5 bases from J, with 14 bases between.

As concerns this clonotype: A read error is possible here, since a much larger clone lies one base away. The chain uses TRBV19 and TRBJ1-5, with 8 bases that match TRBD1. V dropped 7 bases and J dropped 6; count of bases not matched to a gene: 14. The length of the CDR3 is 16 residues. Germline V gene lookup returns CDR1 LNHDA and CDR2 SQIVND (reference sequence). The CDR3 sequence is CASKARAGGLGQPQHF. CDR3 sequence (DNA): TGTGCCAGTAAAGCCCGGGCAGGGGGCTTGGGTCAGCCCCAGCATTTT.

This clonotype has at least ten counts. The genes are TRBV27 and TRBJ2-6; D call uncertain. Germline CDR1 is MNHEY and CDR2 is SMNVEV (reference sequence). V lost 3 bases and J lost 4, with 7 bases in between. The CDR3 totals 14 residues. The CDR3 bases are TGTGCCAGCAGTTTCTGGCCAGGGGCCAACGTCCTGACTTTC. This encodes CASSFWPGANVLTF.

This clonotype occurred many times. The gene calls are TRBV28 and TRBJ1-2; 8 nucleotides agree with TRBD1. In germline, CDR1 is MDHEN, CDR2 SYDVKM. This CDR3 comprises 14 residues. The V gene end was trimmed by 5 bases and the J gene end by 3 bases; junction bases not matched to a gene: 5. CDR3 in amino acids: CASSAVDRDYGYTF. The CDR3 bases are TGTGCCAGCAGTGCCGTGGACAGGGACTATGGCTACACCTTC.

This clonotype was observed many times. The chain recombines TRBV20-1 with TRBJ1-5; 7 bases are shared with TRBD1. Germline CDR1 reads DFQATT; CDR2 reads SNEGSKA (reference sequence). The V gene end was trimmed by 2 bases and the J gene end by 4 bases; junction bases not matched to a gene: 8. The CDR3 is made up of 15 amino acids. CDR3 sequence (DNA): TGCAGTGCTAGATCGTGGCAGGGGGTAAATCAGCCCCAGCATTTT. This gives the protein CSARSWQGVNQPQHF.

There are many counts of this clonotype. This chain links TRBV6-2 or TRBV6-3 with TRBJ2-3; 8 nucleotides match TRBD1. Unmatched junction bases numbered 7, after V lost 8 bases and J lost 0 bases. CDR1 MNHEY and CDR2 SVGEGT come from the germline V gene. This CDR3 has 15 amino acids. The CDR3 bases are TGTGCCAGCGCCCCACAGGGGGAGAGCACAGATACGCAGTATTTT. Its protein product is CASAPQGESTDTQYF.

The DNA for the CDR3 is TGTGCCAGCAGCGCCGGGACATACCCCATGAACACTGAAGCTTTCTTT. It is translated as CASSAGTYPMNTEAFF. The V gene is TRBV28, the J gene TRBJ1-1; D perhaps matches TRBD1 (6 bases). CDR1 and CDR2 from the germline V gene are MDHEN and SYDVKM. V was clipped by 6 bases and J by 0 bases, with 17 bases between them. The CDR3 is made up of 16 amino acids.

This clonotype appeared many times. A junction boundary mismatches the germline segment, possibly from a read error. This rearrangement joins TRBV12-3 or TRBV12-4 to TRBJ2-5; D not resolved. The CDR3 covers 13 residues. The CDR3 DNA is TGTGCCAGCAGCCGGATGGCTGCAGAGGCCCAGTACTTC. This sequence encodes CASSRMAAEAQYF.

In its sample, this clonotype was seen a few times. The chain carries TRBV28 and TRBJ2-5; 7 bases line up with TRBD2. This CDR3 spans 16 amino acids. Germline CDR1 and CDR2: MDHEN and SYDVKM. V lost 4 bases, J lost 4 bases, and 12 bases stayed unmatched. For the CDR3, the DNA is TGTGCCAGCAGTTCCCTCCAACGACTAGCCGGAGAGACCCAGTACTTC. Encoded protein: CASSSLQRLAGETQYF.

V gene TRBV19 combines with J gene TRBJ2-7, with a tentative D call TRBD2 (6 bases). The CDR3 covers 15 residues. V lost 1 base, J lost 2 bases, and 12 bases lay in between. Germline V CDR1 and CDR2: LNHDA, SQIVND (reference sequence). The CDR3 spells CASSIVAGRTYEQYF. The CDR3 coding sequence is TGTGCCAGTAGTATAGTTGCGGGAAGGACCTACGAGCAGTACTTC.

This clonotype was observed many times. In DNA, the CDR3 is TGTGCCAGCAGTTTTAATGGTGGCAATCAGCCCCAGCATTTT. Protein sequence: CASSFNGGNQPQHF. The V and J genes are TRBV12-3 or TRBV12-4 and TRBJ1-5; D ambiguous. V dropped 3 bases and J dropped 2 bases, with 8 bases sitting between them. The CDR3 sequence is 14 residues long.

The J gene is TRBJ1-1, the V gene TRBV5-1; TRBD1 is a possible D gene (6 bases). Looked up from germline, CDR1 is SGHRS and CDR2 is YFSETQ. The V gene lost 1 base and the J gene lost 5 bases, with 12 bases spanning the gap. This CDR3 has 14 residues. As DNA, the CDR3 is TGCGCCAGCAGCTTGACCAGGGGTGTGACTGAAGCTTTCTTT. Translated: CASSLTRGVTEAFF.

At least ten counts were recorded for this clonotype. The V gene is TRBV15, the J gene TRBJ1-2, with 10 bases that match TRBD1. Germline loops: CDR1 LNHNV, CDR2 YYDKDF (reference sequence). V lost 2 bases to trimming and J lost 4 bases; unmatched junction nucleotides: 13. The CDR3 extends over 18 amino acids. CDR3 protein: CATSRNRDRGLFGYGYTF. CDR3 in DNA: TGTGCCACCAGCAGAAACCGGGACAGGGGCTTATTTGGCTATGGCTACACCTTC.

This clonotype was seen repeatedly, ten times or more. CDR3 residues: CASSSRTDGGNQPQHF. The CDR3, as DNA: TGTGCCAGCAGTTCCCGGACAGACGGAGGCAATCAGCCCCAGCATTTT. The chain carries TRBV27 and TRBJ1-5; perhaps TRBD1 as D (6 bases). The CDR3 length is 16 residues. Germline CDR1 reads MNHEY; CDR2 reads SMNVEV (reference sequence). Trimming took 4 bases from V and 2 from J, leaving 15 bases between them.

This clonotype was detected only a few times. CDR3: CASSVGGPTGELFF. The CDR3 DNA reads TGTGCCAGCAGCGTAGGGGGGCCCACCGGGGAGCTGTTTTTT. The chain carries TRBV9 and TRBJ2-2, with D tentatively TRBD1 (6 bases). Germline V CDR1 and CDR2: SGDLS, YYNGEE. This CDR3 has 14 amino acids. The ends were cut back, 0 bases at V and 4 bases at J, with 7 bases in the middle.

This clonotype appeared a few times. V and J are TRBV20-1 and TRBJ2-2; D may be TRBD2 (5 bases). Germline CDR1 reads DFQATT; CDR2 reads SNEGSKA (reference sequence). Trimming removed 0 bases at V and 0 bases at J, with 8 bases between. The CDR3 is 15 amino acids. The CDR3 spells CSARELGPNTGELFF. DNA for the CDR3: TGCAGTGCTAGAGAACTAGGACCGAACACCGGGGAGCTGTTTTTT.